This T cell receptor (beta chain) was captured in a study of cytomegalovirus exposure and HLA in healthy donors. The CDR3 runs 15 residues. V lost 6 bases and J lost 1, with 13 bases in between. CDR1 is MNHEY and CDR2 is SMNVEV in the germline V gene (reference sequence). The PCR had 60 Vbeta and 13 Jbeta primers. Measured with immunoSEQ multiplex PCR; TCRdb has only the in-frame clones, and not every one. Here the sample spans 150,000 to 200,000 clones, almost 80% being singletons. The chain combines TRBV27 with TRBJ1-5; TRBD1 is a possible D gene (5 bases). Sequenced input: PBMCs. This TCR was recovered from a woman aged 50 to 60 in good health and CMV-seropositive. CDR3 in amino acids: CASRITWGSNQPQHF. The CDR3 coding sequence is TGTGCCAGCAGGATAACGTGGGGCAGCAATCAGCCCCAGCATTTT.